These 27 T cell receptor beta chains were sequenced from one sample in a study of graft-versus-host responses after intestinal transplantation. Which antigens these TCRs recognize remains unknown. The table came from immunoSEQ multiplex PCR; TCRdb's copy has only in-frame clones and leaves some out. The sample lists under 90,000 clones; approximately 89% were seen once. The sequencing here drew on unstimulated CD4+ T cells sorted from spleen or lymph node cells, taken before transplant. These receptors originate from a human donor who was the organ donor for an intestinal transplant.

V and J are TRBV7-9 and TRBJ1-2; D not certain. Trimming took 3 bases from V and 7 from J, leaving 6 bases between them. The CDR3 contains 11 residues. Germline lookup yields CDR1 SEHNR and CDR2 FQNEAQ (reference sequence). Here the CDR3 reads CASSLGSGYTF. DNA of the CDR3: TGTGCCAGCAGCTTGGGGAGTGGCTACACCTTC.

The chain couples TRBV4-1 to TRBJ1-1; perhaps TRBD1 as D (6 bases). Germline CDR1 MGHRA, CDR2 YSYEKL. The CDR3 runs 14 residues. Deletions cut 4 bases from V and 0 bases from J, with 9 bases between. CDR3 sequence (DNA): TGCGCCAGCAGCCCCTGGACAGTGAACACTGAAGCTTTCTTT. Translation gives CASSPWTVNTEAFF.

The chain couples TRBV6-4 to TRBJ2-2; D is undetermined. Between the trimmed V and J ends, which lost 6 bases and 4 bases, there was a span of 12 bases. Per germline, CDR1 MRHNA and CDR2 SNTAGT. This CDR3 has 14 amino acids. CDR3 in amino acids: CASRNSPGTGELFF. DNA of the CDR3: TGTGCCAGCAGAAATAGTCCCGGCACCGGGGAGCTGTTTTTT.

This chain links TRBV19 with TRBJ1-2; TRBD1 might be the D (5 bases). Looked up from germline, CDR1 is LNHDA and CDR2 is SQIVND (reference sequence). V was clipped by 7 bases and J by 8 bases, with 17 bases between them. CDR3 length equals 13 residues. The CDR3 DNA reads as TGTGCCAGTACGTCGGTGTGGGGCGAGGGCTACACCTTC. Its translation: CASTSVWGEGYTF.

V is TRBV1 and J is TRBJ2-1; the table gives TRBD2 as D, unverified against the DNA. TRBV1 is annotated as a pseudogene. The CDR3 consists of 14 residues. The DNA for the CDR3 is TGCACCAGCAGCCAAGGGTGCGGCCACAATGAGCAGTTCTTC. Its protein product is CTSSQGCGHNEQFF.

The gene calls are TRBV29-1 and TRBJ2-3, with 7 bases lining up with TRBD1. J was trimmed by 2 bases and V by 5 bases; bases with no gene match: 4. CDR1 and CDR2 from the germline V gene are SQVTM and ANQGSEA. CDR3 length: 13 residues. CDR3 loop: CSVYRGATDTQYF. DNA for the CDR3: TGCAGCGTTTACAGGGGAGCCACAGATACGCAGTATTTT.

This chain connects TRBV18 to TRBJ2-3, with 11 nucleotides matching TRBD2. Germline CDR1 reads KGHSH; CDR2 reads LQKENI. The V and J ends lost 2 bases and 2 bases, in that order; junction bases with no gene match: 3. There are 16 residues in the CDR3. CDR3 residues: CASSPGTSGFTDTQYF. Here the CDR3 DNA reads TGTGCCAGCTCACCAGGGACTAGCGGCTTCACAGATACGCAGTATTTT. Combining the CDR3 with reference TRBV18 and TRBJ2-3 gives the whole variable domain NAGVMQNPRHLVRRRGQEARLRCSPMKGHSHVYWYRQLPEEGLKFMVYLQKENIIDESGMPKERFSAEFPKEGPSILRIQQVVRGDSAAYFCASSPGTSGFTDTQYFGPGTRLTVL.

V usage is TRBV7-9 and J usage is TRBJ2-1, with no clear D. V was shortened by 3 bases and J by 4 bases, with 7 bases between the two germline ends. CDR1 and CDR2 from the germline V gene are SEHNR and FQNEAQ (reference sequence). The CDR3 spans 13 residues. The CDR3 sequence: CASSFDSYNEQFF. In nucleotides, the CDR3 is TGTGCCAGCAGCTTTGACTCGTACAATGAGCAGTTCTTC.

This chain connects TRBV2 to TRBJ2-5; TRBD1 aligns across 10 bases. Germline CDR1 is SNHLY and CDR2 is FYNNEI. This CDR3 region has 14 residues. V was pared by 5 bases and J by 5 bases, with 5 bases of the junction left unmatched. CDR3 DNA sequence: TGTGCCAGCAGTAAGACAGGGGGCCGGGAGACCCAGTACTTC. Translating gives CASSKTGGRETQYF.

The chain joins TRBV10-3 to TRBJ2-5; 11 bases are a match to TRBD2. V dropped 2 bases and J dropped 4; count of bases not matched to a gene: 6. Germline V gene data show CDR1 as ENHRY and CDR2 as SYGVKD. The CDR3 runs 16 residues. The CDR3 loop reads CAISETSGGDRETQYF. The CDR3 region has the DNA TGTGCCATCAGTGAGACTAGCGGGGGTGATCGAGAGACCCAGTACTTC.

The J gene is TRBJ2-1, the V gene TRBV19; 7 bases are shared with TRBD2. J gave up 1 base and V 4 bases, and 1 base lay outside the gene matches. Per germline, CDR1 LNHDA and CDR2 SQIVND (reference sequence). The CDR3 loop spans 14 amino acids. Here the CDR3 reads CASSSGRSYNEQFF. CDR3 in DNA: TGTGCCAGTAGTAGCGGGAGATCCTACAATGAGCAGTTCTTC.

The V and J genes are TRBV5-1 and TRBJ2-1, with 10 positions matching TRBD1. Germline V CDR1 and CDR2: SGHRS, YFSETQ. V lost 2 bases and J lost 6; bases outside the gene matches: 11. The CDR3 covers 17 residues. The CDR3 loop reads CASSFIRQGAGSNEQFF. The CDR3, as DNA: TGCGCCAGCAGCTTTATAAGACAGGGGGCGGGTAGCAATGAGCAGTTCTTC.

This clone has only one observation. V gene TRBV11-2 combines with J gene TRBJ1-4; TRBD1 is a possible D gene (5 bases). From germline, CDR1 is SGHAT and CDR2 FQNNGV. V was clipped by 1 base and J by 0 bases, with 9 bases between them. The CDR3 consists of 16 residues. The CDR3 protein is CASSLVQTATNEKLFF. The CDR3 nucleotides read TGTGCCAGCAGCTTAGTTCAGACAGCAACTAATGAAAAACTGTTTTTT.

For the CDR3, the DNA is TGCAGCGTTACGTACAGCCTCATGAACACTGAAGCTTTCTTT. Translation: CSVTYSLMNTEAFF. This chain joins TRBV29-1 and TRBJ1-1; no clear D gene. The germline gives CDR1 SQVTM, CDR2 ANQGSEA. CDR3 size: 14 residues. The ends were cut back, 5 bases at V and 0 bases at J, with 13 bases in the middle.

This chain joins TRBV7-6 and TRBJ2-2, with 8 nucleotides matching TRBD2. The CDR3 is 16 residues long. Per germline, CDR1 SGHVS and CDR2 FNYEAQ. The trim removed 5 bases at V and 1 base at J, leaving 6 bases unmatched. The CDR3 protein is CASSQGLGKNTGELFF. The DNA for the CDR3 is TGTGCCAGCAGCCAGGGACTAGGGAAGAACACCGGGGAGCTGTTTTTT. The whole variable domain, filled in from reference TRBV7-6 and TRBJ2-2, reads GAGVSQSPRYKVTKRGQDVALRCDPISGHVSLYWYRQALGQGPEFLTYFNYEAQQDKSGLPNDRFSAERPEGSISTLTIQRTEQRDSAMYRCASSQGLGKNTGELFFGEGSRLTVL.

The CDR3 region is CASSEGTLAKNIQYF. In nucleotides, the CDR3 is TGCGCCAGCTCCGAGGGAACTTTAGCCAAAAACATTCAGTACTTC. The V gene is TRBV5-1, the J gene TRBJ2-4; possibly TRBD2 for D (5 bases). The CDR3 sequence is 15 residues long. Germline CDR1 reads SGHRS; CDR2 reads YFSETQ. V was shortened by 7 bases and J by 0 bases, with 14 bases between the two germline ends.

V and J are TRBV5-1 and TRBJ2-1; D remains ambiguous. Trimming removed 0 bases from V and 3 bases from J, with 10 bases in between. The CDR3 loop spans 15 amino acids. CDR1 is SGHRS, CDR2 YFSETQ, per germline. Written as DNA, the CDR3 is TGCGCCAGCAGCTTGGATACCCAGAACTACAATGAGCAGTTCTTC. Translated: CASSLDTQNYNEQFF.

This chain connects TRBV27 to TRBJ2-3, with TRBD2 identical over 9 bases. The ends lost 2 bases at V and 4 bases at J; junction bases unmatched: 7. Germline V gene sequence: CDR1 MNHEY, CDR2 SMNVEV (reference sequence). The CDR3 sequence is 16 residues long. The CDR3 spells CASSLAWGGRADTQYF. For the CDR3, the DNA is TGTGCCAGCAGTTTAGCCTGGGGCGGGAGGGCAGATACGCAGTATTTT.

The rearrangement links TRBV30 to TRBJ1-2, with a tentative D call TRBD1 (5 bases). The CDR3 length is 13 residues. V was trimmed by 4 bases and J by 2 bases, leaving 11 bases between them. CDR1 is GTSNPN, CDR2 SVGIG, per germline (reference sequence). CDR3 coding DNA: TGTGCCTGGACCCCAGGGCCCAACTATGGCTACACCTTC. Its protein product is CAWTPGPNYGYTF.

The rearrangement links TRBV13 to TRBJ2-1; 13 bases fit TRBD2. The CDR3 runs to 16 residues. The junction had 1 base not matched to a gene; V was cut back by 3 bases and J by 2 bases. CDR1 and CDR2 from the germline V gene are PRHDT and FYEKMQ (reference sequence). The CDR3 bases are TGTGCCAGCAGCTTTGGGACTAGCGGGGCCTACAATGAGCAGTTCTTC. This codes for CASSFGTSGAYNEQFF.

The V and J genes are TRBV25-1 and TRBJ2-1, with TRBD2 matching 7 bases. The length of the CDR3 is 14 residues. Per germline, CDR1 MGHDK and CDR2 SYGVNS. After removal of 5 bases from V and 2 bases from J, the junction contained 3 bases not matched to a gene. CDR3 sequence: CASSLTSAYNEQFF. The CDR3 DNA reads as TGTGCCAGCAGTCTCACTAGCGCCTACAATGAGCAGTTCTTC.

CDR3 in amino acids: CASSDGPGQGLLETQYF. The CDR3 coding sequence is TGTGCCAGCAGTGATGGCCCGGGACAGGGGTTATTAGAGACCCAGTACTTC. V and J are TRBV25-1 and TRBJ2-5; 10 bases align to TRBD1. CDR3 length: 17 amino acids. V gave up 3 bases and J gave up 4 bases; unmatched junction bases: 11. Per germline, CDR1 MGHDK and CDR2 SYGVNS.

The chain employs TRBV28 and TRBJ2-7; D gene uncertain. This CDR3 comprises 13 residues. Germline V gives CDR1 MDHEN, CDR2 SYDVKM. Trimming removed 4 bases at V and 2 bases at J, with 9 bases between. CDR3 nucleotide sequence: TGTGCCAGCAGTTCTAGTGCTCCCTACGAGCAGTACTTC. Translation gives CASSSSAPYEQYF.

The chain carries TRBV5-4 and TRBJ2-7; no clear D. V was trimmed by 2 bases and J by 4 bases, leaving 10 bases between them. The CDR3 covers 13 residues. The germline V gene has CDR1 SGHNT and CDR2 YYREEE (reference sequence). CDR3 loop: CASSFQSGYEQYF. CDR3 in DNA: TGTGCCAGCAGCTTTCAGTCCGGGTACGAGCAGTACTTC.

The rearrangement links TRBV5-1 to TRBJ2-2; 8 nucleotides align to TRBD2. This CDR3 region has 18 residues. Germline CDR1 SGHRS, CDR2 YFSETQ. V dropped 4 bases and J dropped 3; count of bases not matched to a gene: 14. CDR3 region: CASSVPAGTSHDTGELFF. CDR3 bases: TGCGCCAGCAGCGTACCTGCCGGGACTAGTCATGACACCGGGGAGCTGTTTTTT.

As to this clone: This specimen includes other DNA sequences encoding the same CDR3. The chain links TRBV7-3 to TRBJ2-7, with D tentatively TRBD1 (6 bases). The CDR3 has 13 residues. CDR1 is SGHTA, CDR2 FQGTGA, per germline. Trimming pared 0 bases from V and 3 bases from J, leaving 6 bases between. DNA of the CDR3: TGTGCCAGCAGCTTAACAGGGGGCTACGAGCAGTACTTC. It is translated as CASSLTGGYEQYF.

This chain uses TRBV6-5 with TRBJ1-6; tentative D call: TRBD1 (5 bases). CDR3 length: 16 amino acids. Deletions cut 2 bases from V and 2 bases from J, with 10 bases between. Germline loops: CDR1 MNHEY, CDR2 SVGAGI. DNA of the CDR3: TGTGCCAGCAGTTACACTGGGGCGACCTATAATTCACCCCTCCACTTT. Amino acid sequence: CASSYTGATYNSPLHF.